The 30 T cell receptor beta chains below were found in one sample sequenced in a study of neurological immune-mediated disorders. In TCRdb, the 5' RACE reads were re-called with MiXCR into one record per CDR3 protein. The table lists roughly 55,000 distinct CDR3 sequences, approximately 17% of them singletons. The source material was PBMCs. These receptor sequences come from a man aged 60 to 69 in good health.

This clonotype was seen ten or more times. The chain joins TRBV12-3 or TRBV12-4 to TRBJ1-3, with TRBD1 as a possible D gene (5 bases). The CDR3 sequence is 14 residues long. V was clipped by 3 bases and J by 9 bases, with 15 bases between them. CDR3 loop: CASSFGQGLATIYF. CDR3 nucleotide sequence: TGTGCCAGCAGTTTCGGGCAGGGTTTGGCCACCATATATTTT.

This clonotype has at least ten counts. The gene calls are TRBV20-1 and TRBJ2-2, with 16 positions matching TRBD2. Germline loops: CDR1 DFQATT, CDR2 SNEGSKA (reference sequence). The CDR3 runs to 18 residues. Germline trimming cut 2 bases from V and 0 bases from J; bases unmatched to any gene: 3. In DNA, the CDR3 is TGCAGTGCTAGATCGGGACTAGCGGGAGGGCCGAACACCGGGGAGCTGTTTTTT. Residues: CSARSGLAGGPNTGELFF.

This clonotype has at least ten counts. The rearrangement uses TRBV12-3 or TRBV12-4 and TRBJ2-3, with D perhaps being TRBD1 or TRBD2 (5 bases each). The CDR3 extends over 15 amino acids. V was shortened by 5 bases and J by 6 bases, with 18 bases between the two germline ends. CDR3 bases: TGTGCCAGCAGTCCCCGGGCCACCGGGACCGATACGCAGTATTTT. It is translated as CASSPRATGTDTQYF.

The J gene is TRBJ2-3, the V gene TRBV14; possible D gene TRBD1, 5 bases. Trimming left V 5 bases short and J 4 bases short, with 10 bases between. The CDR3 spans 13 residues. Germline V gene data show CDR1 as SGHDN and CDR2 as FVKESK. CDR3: CASSATRADTQYF. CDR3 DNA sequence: TGTGCCAGCAGCGCTACCAGGGCAGATACGCAGTATTTT.

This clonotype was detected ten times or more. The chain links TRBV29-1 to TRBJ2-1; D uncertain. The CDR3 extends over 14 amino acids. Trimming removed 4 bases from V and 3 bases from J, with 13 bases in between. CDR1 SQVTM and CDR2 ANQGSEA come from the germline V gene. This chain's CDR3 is CSVGRRVDYNEQFF. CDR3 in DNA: TGCAGCGTTGGGCGGAGAGTGGACTACAATGAGCAGTTCTTC.

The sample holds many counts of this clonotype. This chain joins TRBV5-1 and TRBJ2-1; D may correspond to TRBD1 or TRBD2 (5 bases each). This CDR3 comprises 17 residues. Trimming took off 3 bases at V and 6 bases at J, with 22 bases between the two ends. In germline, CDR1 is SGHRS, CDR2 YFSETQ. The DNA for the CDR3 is TGCGCCAGCAGCTGGGGGATTAGCGCCCGGTCCGGCAATGAGCAGTTCTTC. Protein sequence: CASSWGISARSGNEQFF. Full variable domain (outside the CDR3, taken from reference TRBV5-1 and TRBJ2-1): KAGVTQTPRYLIKTRGQQVTLSCSPISGHRSVSWYQQTPGQGLQFLFEYFSETQRNKGNFPGRFSGRQFSNSRSEMNVSTLELGDSALYLCASSWGISARSGNEQFFGPGTRLTVL.

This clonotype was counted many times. The CDR3 DNA reads TGTGCCAGCAGTTACTTACTAGCGGGAGGCGAGCAGTACTTC. As protein: CASSYLLAGGEQYF. The gene calls are TRBV6-5 and TRBJ2-7; TRBD2 matches at 12 bases. Germline V gene sequence: CDR1 MNHEY, CDR2 SVGAGI. The CDR3 consists of 14 residues. V shed 1 base, J shed 6 bases, and the junction held 1 base outside the gene matches.

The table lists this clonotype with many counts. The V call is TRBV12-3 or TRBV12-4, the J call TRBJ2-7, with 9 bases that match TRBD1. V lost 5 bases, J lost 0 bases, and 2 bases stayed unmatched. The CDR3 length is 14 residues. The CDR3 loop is CASSHRGHSYEQYF. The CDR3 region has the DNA TGTGCCAGCAGTCACAGGGGGCACTCCTACGAGCAGTACTTC.

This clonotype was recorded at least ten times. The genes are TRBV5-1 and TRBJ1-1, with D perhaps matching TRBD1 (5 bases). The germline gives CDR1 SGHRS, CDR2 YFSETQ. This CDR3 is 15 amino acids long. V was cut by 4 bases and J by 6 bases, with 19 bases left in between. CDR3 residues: CASSRYQGPLSEAFF. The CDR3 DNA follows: TGCGCCAGCAGCCGATATCAGGGCCCTCTATCTGAAGCTTTCTTT.

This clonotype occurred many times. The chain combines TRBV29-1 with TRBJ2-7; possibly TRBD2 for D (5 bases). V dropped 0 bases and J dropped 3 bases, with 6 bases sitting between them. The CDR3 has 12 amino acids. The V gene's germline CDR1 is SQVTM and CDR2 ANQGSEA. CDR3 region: CSVEERDYEQYF. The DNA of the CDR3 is TGCAGCGTTGAAGAGAGGGACTACGAGCAGTACTTC.

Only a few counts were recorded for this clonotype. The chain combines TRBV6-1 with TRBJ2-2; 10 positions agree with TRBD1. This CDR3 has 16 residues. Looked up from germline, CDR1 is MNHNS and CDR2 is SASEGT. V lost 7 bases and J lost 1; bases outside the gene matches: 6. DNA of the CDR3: TGTGCCAGCACCCTTTGGACAGGGGGGAACACCGGGGAGCTGTTTTTT. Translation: CASTLWTGGNTGELFF.

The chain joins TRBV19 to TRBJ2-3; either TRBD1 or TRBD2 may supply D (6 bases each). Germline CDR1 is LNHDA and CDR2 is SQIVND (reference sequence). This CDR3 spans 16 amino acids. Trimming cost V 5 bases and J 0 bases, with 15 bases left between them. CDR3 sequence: CASSPWGAASTDTQYF. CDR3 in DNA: TGTGCCAGTAGTCCCTGGGGGGCAGCTAGCACAGATACGCAGTATTTT.

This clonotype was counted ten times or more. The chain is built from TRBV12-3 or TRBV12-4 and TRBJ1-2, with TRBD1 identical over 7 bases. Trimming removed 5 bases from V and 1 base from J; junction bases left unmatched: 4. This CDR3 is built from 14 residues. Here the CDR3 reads CASSRQGFNYGYTF. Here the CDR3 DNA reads TGTGCCAGCAGTAGACAGGGTTTTAACTATGGCTACACCTTC.

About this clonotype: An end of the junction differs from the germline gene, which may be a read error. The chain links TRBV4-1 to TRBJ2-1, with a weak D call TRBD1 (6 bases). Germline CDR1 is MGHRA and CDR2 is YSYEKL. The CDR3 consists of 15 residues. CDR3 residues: CASSLGTWVYNEQFF. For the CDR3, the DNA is TGTGCCAGCAGCCTAGGGACATGGGTCTACAATGAGCAGTTCTTC.

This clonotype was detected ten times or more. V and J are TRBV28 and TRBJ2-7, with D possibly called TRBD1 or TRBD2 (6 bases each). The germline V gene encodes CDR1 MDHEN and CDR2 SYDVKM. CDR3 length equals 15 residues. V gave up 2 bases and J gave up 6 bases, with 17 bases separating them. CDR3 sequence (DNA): TGTGCCAGCAGTTTAGGTGCTATAGGGGGGTTCGAGCAGTACTTC. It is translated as CASSLGAIGGFEQYF.

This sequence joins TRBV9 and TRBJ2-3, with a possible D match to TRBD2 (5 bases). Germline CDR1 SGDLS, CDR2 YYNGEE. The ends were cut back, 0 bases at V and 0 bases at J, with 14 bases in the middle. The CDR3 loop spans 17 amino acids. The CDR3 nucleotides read TGTGCCAGCAGCGTAGCCCCAGGACGGGAAAGCACAGATACGCAGTATTTT. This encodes CASSVAPGRESTDTQYF.

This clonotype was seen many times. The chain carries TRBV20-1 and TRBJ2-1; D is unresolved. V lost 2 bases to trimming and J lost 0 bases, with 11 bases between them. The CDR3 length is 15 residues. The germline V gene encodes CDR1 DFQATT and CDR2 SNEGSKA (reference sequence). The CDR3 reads CSARRVKSSYNEQFF. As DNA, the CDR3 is TGCAGTGCTAGAAGGGTCAAGAGCTCCTACAATGAGCAGTTCTTC.

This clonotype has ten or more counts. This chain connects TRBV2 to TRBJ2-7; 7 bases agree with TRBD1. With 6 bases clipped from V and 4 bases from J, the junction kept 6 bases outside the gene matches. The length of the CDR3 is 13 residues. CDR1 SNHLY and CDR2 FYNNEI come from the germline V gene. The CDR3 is CASSGQVWYEQYF. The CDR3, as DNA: TGTGCCAGCAGCGGACAGGTTTGGTACGAGCAGTACTTC. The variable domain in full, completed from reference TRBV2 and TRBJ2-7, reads EPEVTQTPSHQVTQMGQEVILRCVPISNHLYFYWYRQILGQKVEFLVSFYNNEISEKSEIFDDQFSVERPDGSNFTLKIRSTKLEDSAMYFCASSGQVWYEQYFGPGTRLTVT.

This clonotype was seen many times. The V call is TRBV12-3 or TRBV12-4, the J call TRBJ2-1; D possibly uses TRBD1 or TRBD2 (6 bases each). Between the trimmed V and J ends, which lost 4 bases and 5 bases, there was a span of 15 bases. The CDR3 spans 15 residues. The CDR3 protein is CASSSFRGGNNEQFF. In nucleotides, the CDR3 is TGTGCCAGCAGTTCCTTTCGAGGGGGGAACAATGAGCAGTTCTTC.

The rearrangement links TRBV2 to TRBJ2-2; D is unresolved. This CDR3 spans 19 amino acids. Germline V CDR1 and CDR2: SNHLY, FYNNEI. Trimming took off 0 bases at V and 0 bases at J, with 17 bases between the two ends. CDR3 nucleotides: TGTGCCAGCAGTGAAGCCGTTAGGACGGCAGGCGCGAACACCGGGGAGCTGTTTTTT. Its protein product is CASSEAVRTAGANTGELFF. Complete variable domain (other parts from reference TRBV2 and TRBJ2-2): EPEVTQTPSHQVTQMGQEVILRCVPISNHLYFYWYRQILGQKVEFLVSFYNNEISEKSEIFDDQFSVERPDGSNFTLKIRSTKLEDSAMYFCASSEAVRTAGANTGELFFGEGSRLTVL.

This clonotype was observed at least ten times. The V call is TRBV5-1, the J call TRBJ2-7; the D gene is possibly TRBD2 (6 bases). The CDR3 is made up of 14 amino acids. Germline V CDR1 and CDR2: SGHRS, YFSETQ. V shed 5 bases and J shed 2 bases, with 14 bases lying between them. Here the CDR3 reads CASSDHGGPYEQYF. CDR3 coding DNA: TGCGCCAGCAGTGACCACGGGGGTCCCTACGAGCAGTACTTC.

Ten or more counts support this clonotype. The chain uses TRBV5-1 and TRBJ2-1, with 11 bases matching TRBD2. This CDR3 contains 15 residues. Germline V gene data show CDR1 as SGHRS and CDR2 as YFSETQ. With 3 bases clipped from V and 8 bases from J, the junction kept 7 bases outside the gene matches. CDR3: CASSYLAGGTDEQFF. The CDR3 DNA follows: TGCGCCAGCAGCTATCTAGCGGGAGGAACCGATGAGCAGTTCTTC.

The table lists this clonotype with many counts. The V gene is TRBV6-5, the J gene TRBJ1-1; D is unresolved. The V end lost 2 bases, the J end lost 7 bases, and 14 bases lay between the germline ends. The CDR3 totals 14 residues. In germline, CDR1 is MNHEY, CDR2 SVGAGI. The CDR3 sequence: CASSYPGTPFEAFF. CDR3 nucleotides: TGTGCCAGCAGTTACCCGGGTACCCCTTTTGAAGCTTTCTTT.

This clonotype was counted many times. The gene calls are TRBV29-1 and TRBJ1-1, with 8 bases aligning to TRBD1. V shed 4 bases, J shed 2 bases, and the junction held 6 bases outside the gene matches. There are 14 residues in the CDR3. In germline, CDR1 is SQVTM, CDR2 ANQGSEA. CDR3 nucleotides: TGCAGCGTTGGGAGGACAGGGACCAACACTGAAGCTTTCTTT. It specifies CSVGRTGTNTEAFF.

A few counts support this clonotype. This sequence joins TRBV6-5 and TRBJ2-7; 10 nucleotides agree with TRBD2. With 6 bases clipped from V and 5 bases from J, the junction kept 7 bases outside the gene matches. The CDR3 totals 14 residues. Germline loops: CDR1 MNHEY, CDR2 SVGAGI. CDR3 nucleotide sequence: TGTGCCAGCAGACCGGGACTAGCGAGGAACGAGCAGTACTTC. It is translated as CASRPGLARNEQYF.

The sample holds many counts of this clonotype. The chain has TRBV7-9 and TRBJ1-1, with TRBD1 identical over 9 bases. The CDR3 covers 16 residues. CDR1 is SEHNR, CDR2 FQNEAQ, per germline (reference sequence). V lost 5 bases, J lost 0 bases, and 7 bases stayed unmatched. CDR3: CASSPTGGAMNTEAFF. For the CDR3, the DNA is TGTGCCAGCAGCCCGACAGGGGGAGCGATGAACACTGAAGCTTTCTTT. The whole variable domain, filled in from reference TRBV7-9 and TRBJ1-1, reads DTGVSQNPRHKITKRGQNVTFRCDPISEHNRLYWYRQTLGQGPEFLTYFQNEAQLEKSRLLSDRFSAERPKGSFSTLEIQRTEQGDSAMYLCASSPTGGAMNTEAFFGQGTRLTVV.

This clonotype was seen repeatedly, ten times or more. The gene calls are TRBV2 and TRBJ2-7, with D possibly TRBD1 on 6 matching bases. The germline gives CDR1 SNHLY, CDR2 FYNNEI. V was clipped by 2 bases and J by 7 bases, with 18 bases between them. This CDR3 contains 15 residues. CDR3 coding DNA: TGTGCCAGCAGTGAACGTGGAGGACAGCAAGCGGAGCAGTACTTC. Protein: CASSERGGQQAEQYF.

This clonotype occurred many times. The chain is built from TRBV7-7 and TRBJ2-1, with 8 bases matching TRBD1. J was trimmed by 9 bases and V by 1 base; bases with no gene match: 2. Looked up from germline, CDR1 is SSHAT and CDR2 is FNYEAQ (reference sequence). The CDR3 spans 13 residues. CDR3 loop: CASSLGGQGEQFF. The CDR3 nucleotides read TGTGCCAGCAGCTTAGGAGGACAGGGTGAGCAGTTCTTC. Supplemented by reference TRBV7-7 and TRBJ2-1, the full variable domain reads GAGVSQSPRYKVTKRGQDVTLRCDPISSHATLYWYQQALGQGPEFLTYFNYEAQPDKSGLPSDRFSAERPEGSISTLTIQRTEQRDSAMYRCASSLGGQGEQFFGPGTRLTVL.

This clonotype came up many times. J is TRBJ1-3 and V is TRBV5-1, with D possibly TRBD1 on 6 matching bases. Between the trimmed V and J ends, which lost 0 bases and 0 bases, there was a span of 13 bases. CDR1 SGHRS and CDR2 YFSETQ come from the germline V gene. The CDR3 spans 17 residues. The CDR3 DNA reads TGCGCCAGCAGCTTGGTAGGGGGGACCGACTCTGGAAACACCATATATTTT. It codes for CASSLVGGTDSGNTIYF. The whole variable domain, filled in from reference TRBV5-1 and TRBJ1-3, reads KAGVTQTPRYLIKTRGQQVTLSCSPISGHRSVSWYQQTPGQGLQFLFEYFSETQRNKGNFPGRFSGRQFSNSRSEMNVSTLELGDSALYLCASSLVGGTDSGNTIYFGEGSWLTVV.

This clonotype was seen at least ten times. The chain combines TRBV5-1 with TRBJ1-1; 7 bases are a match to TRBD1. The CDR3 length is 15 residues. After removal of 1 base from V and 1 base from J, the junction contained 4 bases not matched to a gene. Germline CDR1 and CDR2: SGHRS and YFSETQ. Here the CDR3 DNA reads TGCGCCAGCAGCTTGACCGGGACAGCGAACACTGAAGCTTTCTTT. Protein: CASSLTGTANTEAFF. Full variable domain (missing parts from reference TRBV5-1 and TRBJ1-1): KAGVTQTPRYLIKTRGQQVTLSCSPISGHRSVSWYQQTPGQGLQFLFEYFSETQRNKGNFPGRFSGRQFSNSRSEMNVSTLELGDSALYLCASSLTGTANTEAFFGQGTRLTVV.